The next 12 T cell receptor beta chains were all read from a single sample in a study of T-cell memory formation after mild COVID-19. TCRdb itself ran the 5' RACE reads through MiXCR, one entry per CDR3 protein. The table has around 140,000 distinct CDR3 sequences, 19% seen once. Sample: PBMCs or a T cell subset sorted from them (not recorded which). These receptors were obtained from an adult woman who had mild COVID-19 (a few samples of this study predate the infection). Cell type and time point are not known.

Only a few counts were recorded for this clonotype. V usage is TRBV29-1 and J usage is TRBJ2-1; 10 bases line up with TRBD1. Unmatched junction bases numbered 18, after V lost 5 bases and J lost 2 bases. Germline V gene data show CDR1 as SQVTM and CDR2 as ANQGSEA. CDR3 length equals 19 residues. CDR3 in amino acids: CSVKFSGTGASAAYNEQFF. In nucleotides, the CDR3 is TGCAGCGTTAAATTTTCCGGGACAGGGGCCTCAGCAGCCTACAATGAGCAGTTCTTC.

In its sample, this clonotype was seen a few times. The chain is built from TRBV4-1 and TRBJ1-1, with 7 bases lining up with TRBD1. CDR1 and CDR2 (germline): MGHRA, YSYEKL. The V gene end was trimmed by 5 bases and the J gene end by 1 base; junction bases not matched to a gene: 7. This CDR3 has 15 amino acids. In nucleotides, the CDR3 is TGCGCCAGCAGCTACACCCGACAGGGGAACACTGAAGCTTTCTTT. This gives the protein CASSYTRQGNTEAFF.

This clonotype showed up just a few times. The chain has TRBV4-1 and TRBJ2-7, with D uncertain. V gave up 4 bases and J gave up 6 bases, with 13 bases separating them. Looked up from germline, CDR1 is MGHRA and CDR2 is YSYEKL. This CDR3 contains 13 residues. This chain's CDR3 is CASSPRKAAEQYF. As DNA, the CDR3 is TGCGCCAGCAGCCCCAGGAAAGCCGCCGAGCAGTACTTC.

The chain employs TRBV12-3 or TRBV12-4 and TRBJ2-5; 12 bases align to TRBD1. With V trimmed by 5 bases and J by 6 bases, 7 bases remained unmatched. The CDR3 extends over 15 amino acids. As DNA, the CDR3 is TGTGCCAGCAGTGTCCCGGGACAGGGGGCGAAGACCCAGTACTTC. Translated, it gives CASSVPGQGAKTQYF.

This clonotype was counted a few times. The chain is built from TRBV7-2 and TRBJ1-2; unclear D gene. The CDR3 runs to 14 residues. From germline, CDR1 is SGHTA and CDR2 FQGNSA. The V gene lost 2 bases and the J gene lost 1 base, with 8 bases spanning the gap. CDR3 bases: TGTGCCAGCAGCTTATCAAGAAATAACTATGGCTACACCTTC. Amino acid sequence: CASSLSRNNYGYTF. Full variable domain (rest looked up from reference TRBV7-2 and TRBJ1-2): GAGVSQSPSNKVTEKGKDVELRCDPISGHTALYWYRQSLGQGLEFLIYFQGNSAPDKSGLPSDRFSAERTGGSVSTLTIQRTQQEDSAVYLCASSLSRNNYGYTFGSGTRLTVV.

This clonotype was seen a few times. V gene TRBV2 combines with J gene TRBJ2-1; 9 bases are a match to TRBD1. CDR3 length equals 16 residues. The V segment lost 3 bases and the J segment 4 bases; nucleotides outside the gene matches: 7. The germline V gene has CDR1 SNHLY and CDR2 FYNNEI. The CDR3 spells CASSDPRDRVYNEQFF. CDR3 DNA: TGTGCCAGCAGTGACCCCCGGGACAGGGTTTACAATGAGCAGTTCTTC.

This clonotype came up a few times. The V call is TRBV29-1, the J call TRBJ2-7, with 13 bases that match TRBD2. The CDR3 covers 14 residues. Germline V lookup: CDR1 SQVTM, CDR2 ANQGSEA. The V and J ends lost 7 bases and 2 bases, in that order; junction bases with no gene match: 5. The CDR3 loop reads CSGTLAGGPYEQYF. The CDR3 region has the DNA TGCAGCGGTACACTAGCGGGAGGGCCCTACGAGCAGTACTTC.

The chain carries TRBV6-2 or TRBV6-3 and TRBJ1-2; D call uncertain. V dropped 2 bases and J dropped 3 bases, with 7 bases sitting between them. Per the germline V gene, CDR1 is MNHEY and CDR2 is SVGEGT. The CDR3 has 13 residues. The CDR3 bases are TGTGCCAGCAGTTACGAGTGGGACTATGGCTACACCTTC. As protein: CASSYEWDYGYTF.

This chain's CDR3 is CASSLNRLYGYTF. The CDR3 region has the DNA TGTGCCAGCAGTTTAAACAGGCTCTATGGCTACACCTTC. The chain uses TRBV12-3 or TRBV12-4 and TRBJ1-2; a weak D match, TRBD1 (5 bases). The CDR3 is 13 amino acids. Between the trimmed V and J ends, which lost 2 bases and 4 bases, there was a span of 8 bases.

In its sample, this clonotype was seen once. The chain has TRBV12-3 or TRBV12-4 and TRBJ1-1; D is possibly TRBD1 (6 bases). The length of the CDR3 is 13 residues. The V end lost 6 bases, the J end lost 4 bases, and 12 bases lay between the germline ends. As DNA, the CDR3 is TGTGCCAGCAGCTGGGCGGGGGCCACTGAAGCTTTCTTT. This encodes CASSWAGATEAFF.

This clonotype has just a few counts. The CDR3 here is CASSLGGGAETQYF. The CDR3 coding sequence is TGCGCCAGCAGCTTGGGTGGCGGGGCAGAGACCCAGTACTTC. V is TRBV5-1 and J is TRBJ2-5, with TRBD2 as a possible D gene (6 bases). This CDR3 comprises 14 residues. V lost 0 bases, J lost 4 bases, and 10 bases lay in between. CDR1 and CDR2 (germline): SGHRS, YFSETQ.

This chain joins TRBV4-2 and TRBJ2-7; the D gene is possibly TRBD1 (6 bases). V was pared by 4 bases and J by 2 bases, with 15 bases between. This CDR3 is built from 15 residues. Germline CDR1 is LGHNA and CDR2 is YNFKEQ. DNA for the CDR3: TGTGCCAGCAGCCGCAGGGGAACAGACACCTACGAGCAGTACTTC. This sequence encodes CASSRRGTDTYEQYF.